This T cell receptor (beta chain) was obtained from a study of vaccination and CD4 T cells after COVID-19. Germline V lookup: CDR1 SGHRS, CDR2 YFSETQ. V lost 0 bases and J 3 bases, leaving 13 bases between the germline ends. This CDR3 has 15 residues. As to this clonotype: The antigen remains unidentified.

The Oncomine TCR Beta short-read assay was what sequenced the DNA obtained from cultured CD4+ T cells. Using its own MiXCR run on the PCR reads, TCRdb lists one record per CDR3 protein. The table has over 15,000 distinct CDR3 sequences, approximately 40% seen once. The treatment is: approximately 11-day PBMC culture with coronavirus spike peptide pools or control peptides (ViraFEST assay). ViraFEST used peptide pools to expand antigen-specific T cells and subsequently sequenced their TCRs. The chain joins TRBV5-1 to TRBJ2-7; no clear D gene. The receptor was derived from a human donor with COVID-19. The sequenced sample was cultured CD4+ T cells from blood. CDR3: CASSLDITTVYEQYF. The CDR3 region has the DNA TGCGCCAGCAGCTTGGACATTACCACGGTCTACGAGCAGTACTTC.